This T cell receptor beta chain is drawn from a study of glioma-infiltrating T cells. Germline CDR1 and CDR2: DFQATT and SNEGSKA (reference sequence). The V gene end was trimmed by 2 bases and the J gene end by 5 bases; junction bases not matched to a gene: 4. This CDR3 region has 14 residues. This clonotype was seen many times. Using RNA template, CDR3s of TCR alpha and beta were amplified with iRepertoire arm-PCR. Tissue mRNA or PBMC total RNA, roughly 100-400 ng, went into one-step reverse transcription and amplification. TCRdb reanalysed the multiplex PCR reads using MiXCR and keeps one entry per CDR3 protein. The sample has around 100,000 distinct CDR3 sequences; around 30% are singletons.

The chain carries TRBV20-1 and TRBJ1-1, with 11 bases lining up with TRBD1. The clonotype was recovered from a human donor with low-grade glioma or glioblastoma, undergoing nonglioma brain surgery, or in good health (not recorded which). The material sequenced was glioma tissue, nonneoplastic brain tissue, or PBMCs (not recorded which). DNA for the CDR3: TGCAGTGCTAGAAGGGGACAGGGGGGAACTGAAGCTTTCTTT. Protein sequence: CSARRGQGGTEAFF.